This T cell receptor (delta chain) was sequenced in a study of γδ T cells in repeated Plasmodium falciparum infection. TCRdb reran clone calling via CATT on the multiplex PCR reads. The sample lists 45,000 to 50,000 delta-chain clones; 1.5% to 2% were seen once. Flow sorting of PBMC yielded separate Vgamma9/Vdelta2+ and Vdelta2-negative gammadelta T cell populations for bulk repertoire analysis. The V gene end was trimmed by 2 bases and the J gene end by 3 bases; junction bases not matched to a gene: 11. CDR3 length equals 17 residues. CDR1 is TSWWSYY, CDR2 QGS, per germline. With respect to this clone: TCRdb pairs this DNA with a much larger clone's protein that differs at residue 11, likely a read error; the protein shown was translated from the DNA.

The chain uses TRDV1 and TRDJ1; 8 bases are shared with TRDD3. The receptor comes from a pool of human donors (malaria-infected and uninfected, not separated). Sequencing was carried out using gamma-delta T cells from blood. CDR3: CALGERGGYREADKLIF. CDR3 DNA: TGTGCTCTTGGGGAAAGAGGGGGATATAGGGAGGCCGATAAACTCATCTTT.